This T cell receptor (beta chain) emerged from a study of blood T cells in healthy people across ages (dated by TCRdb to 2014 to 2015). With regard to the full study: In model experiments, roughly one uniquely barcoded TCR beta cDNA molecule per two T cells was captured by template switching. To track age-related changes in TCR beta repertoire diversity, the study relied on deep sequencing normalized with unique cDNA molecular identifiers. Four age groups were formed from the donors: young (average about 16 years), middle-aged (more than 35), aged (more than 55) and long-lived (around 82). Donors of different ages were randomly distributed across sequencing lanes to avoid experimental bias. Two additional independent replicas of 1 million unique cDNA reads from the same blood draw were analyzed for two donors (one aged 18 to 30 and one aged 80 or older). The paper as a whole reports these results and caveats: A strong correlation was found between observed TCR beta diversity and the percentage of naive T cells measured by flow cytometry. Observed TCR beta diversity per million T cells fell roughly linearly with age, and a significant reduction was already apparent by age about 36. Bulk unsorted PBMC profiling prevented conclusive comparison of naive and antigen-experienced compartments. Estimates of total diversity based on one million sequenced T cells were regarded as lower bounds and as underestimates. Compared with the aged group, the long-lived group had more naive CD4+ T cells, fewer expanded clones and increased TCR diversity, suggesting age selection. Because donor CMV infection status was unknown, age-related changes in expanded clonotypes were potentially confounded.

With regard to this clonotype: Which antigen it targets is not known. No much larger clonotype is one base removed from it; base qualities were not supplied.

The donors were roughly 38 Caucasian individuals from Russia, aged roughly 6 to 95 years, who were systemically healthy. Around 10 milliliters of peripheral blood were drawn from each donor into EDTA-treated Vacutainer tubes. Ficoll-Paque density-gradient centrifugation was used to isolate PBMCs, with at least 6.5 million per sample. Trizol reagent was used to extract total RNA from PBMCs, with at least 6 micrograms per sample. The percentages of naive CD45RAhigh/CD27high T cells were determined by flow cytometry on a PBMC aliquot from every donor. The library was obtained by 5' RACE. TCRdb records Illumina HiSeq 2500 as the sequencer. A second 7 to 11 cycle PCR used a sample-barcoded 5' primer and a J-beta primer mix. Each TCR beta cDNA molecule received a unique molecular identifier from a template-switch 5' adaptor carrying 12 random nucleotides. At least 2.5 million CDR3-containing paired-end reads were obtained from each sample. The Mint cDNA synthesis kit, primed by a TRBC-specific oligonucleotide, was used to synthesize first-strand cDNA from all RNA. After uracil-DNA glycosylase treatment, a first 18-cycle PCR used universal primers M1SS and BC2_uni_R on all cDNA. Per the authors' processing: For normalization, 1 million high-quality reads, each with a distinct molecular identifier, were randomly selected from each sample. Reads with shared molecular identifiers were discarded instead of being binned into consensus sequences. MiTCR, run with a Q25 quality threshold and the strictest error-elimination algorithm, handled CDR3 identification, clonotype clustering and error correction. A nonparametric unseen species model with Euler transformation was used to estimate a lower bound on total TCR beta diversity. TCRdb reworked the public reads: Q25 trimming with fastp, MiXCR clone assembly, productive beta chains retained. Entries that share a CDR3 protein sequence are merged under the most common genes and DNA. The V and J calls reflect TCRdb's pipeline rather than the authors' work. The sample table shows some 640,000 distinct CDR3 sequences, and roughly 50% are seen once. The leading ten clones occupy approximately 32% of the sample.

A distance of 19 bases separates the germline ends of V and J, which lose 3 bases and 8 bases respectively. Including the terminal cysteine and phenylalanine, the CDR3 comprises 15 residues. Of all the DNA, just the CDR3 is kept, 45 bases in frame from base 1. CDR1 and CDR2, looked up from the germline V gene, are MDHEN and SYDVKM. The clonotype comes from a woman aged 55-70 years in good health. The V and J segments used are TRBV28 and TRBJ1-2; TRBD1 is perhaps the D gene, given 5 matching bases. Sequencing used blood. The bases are TGTGCCAGCAGTTTGGAGCAGGGAGGAATATCGGGCTACACCTTC. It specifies CASSLEQGGISGYTF.